The clone carrying this TCR beta chain has a count of ten or more. The antigen remains undetermined. Each person with ophthalmopathy scored at least 3 on the Clinical Activity Score, reached NOSPECS grade 4 or higher, and had been ill under 3 months. Using RNA transcripts as the source, TCR beta CDR3 regions were amplified. TCR CDR3 regions were first amplified by RT-PCR with HTBI primers. In TCRdb, the multiplex PCR reads were re-called with MiXCR into one record per CDR3 protein. This sample yields about 600,000 distinct CDR3 sequences, of which more than 12% are seen a single time; 12% belongs to the top ten. The sample comes from a study of T cells in Graves' hyperthyroidism and ophthalmopathy. As for the study in general: Prior to any treatment, at the point of initial diagnosis, peripheral blood was collected. Study conclusions and caveats: Blood also held most thyroid clonotypes expanded beyond 0.001.

From germline, CDR1 is SGHRS and CDR2 YFSETQ. The CDR3 is made up of 17 amino acids. Unmatched junction bases numbered 11, after V lost 4 bases and J lost 0 bases. The rearrangement uses TRBV5-1 and TRBJ1-1, with 8 bases identical to TRBD1. The sequenced sample was blood. The receptor was derived from a woman aged 50 to 60 with Graves' ophthalmopathy. The chain's CDR3 is CASSNIPGGRMNTEAFF. Written as DNA, the CDR3 is TGCGCCAGCAGCAACATCCCAGGGGGCAGGATGAACACTGAAGCTTTCTTT.